These 9 T cell receptor beta chains came from one sample sequenced in a study of blood T cell repertoires in COVID-19 (dated by TCRdb to 2018 to 2020). Libraries were made using the immunoSEQ multiplex PCR assay. Not all clones reach the TCRdb copy of this immuneACCESS table, which keeps in-frame sequences only. Checked studies attribute under half of the gap to unresolved V genes and leave the rest unexplained. The sample has 98,000 or so clones on record, about four fifths of them singletons. The ten largest clones add up to approximately 3.4% of the sample. The sequenced sample was peripheral blood. The receptor set was obtained from a woman of 80 years or more with active or convalescent COVID-19.

The chain joins TRBV27 to TRBJ1-2; 9 bases line up with TRBD1. Germline assignment: CDR1 MNHEY and CDR2 SMNVEV (reference sequence). V dropped 5 bases and J dropped 5; count of bases not matched to a gene: 3. There are 13 residues in the CDR3. CDR3 in DNA: TGTGCCAGCAGTCGCGGACAGGGGTATGGCTACACCTTC. Its protein is CASSRGQGYGYTF.

The chain carries TRBV3-1 (or the pseudogene TRBV3-2) and TRBJ1-1, with D maybe TRBD1 (5 bases). Germline assignment: CDR1 LGHDT and CDR2 YNNKEL (reference sequence). Trimming left V 7 bases short and J 1 base short, with 7 bases between. The CDR3 sequence is 12 residues long. The DNA for the CDR3 is TGTGCCAGCACCACAGGGAACACTGAAGCTTTCTTT. Amino acid sequence: CASTTGNTEAFF.

On this clone: A junction end diverges from the germline sequence, so it may reflect a read error. The chain employs TRBV7-7 and TRBJ2-5, with TRBD1 matching 7 bases. The CDR3 spans 17 residues. CDR1 and CDR2 (germline): SSHAT, FNYEAQ (reference sequence). The CDR3 spells CASSLGRGRTRQETQYF. CDR3 nucleotides: TGTGCTAGCAGCTTAGGCAGGGGGAGAACTCGGCAAGAGACCCAGTACTTC.

The chain couples TRBV5-4 to TRBJ1-6; TRBD1 is a possible D gene (5 bases). CDR3 length: 15 amino acids. Germline V gene sequence: CDR1 SGHNT, CDR2 YYREEE (reference sequence). The V end was cut by 3 bases, the J end by 7 bases, with 14 bases between. CDR3 sequence (DNA): TGTGCCAGCAGCTCCACGAGCAGGGTAAATTCACCCCTCCACTTT. Its translation: CASSSTSRVNSPLHF.

V is TRBV27 and J is TRBJ1-1; 7 bases line up with TRBD1. CDR3 length: 15 residues. J lost 0 bases, V lost 6 bases, and 7 bases had no gene match. CDR1 is MNHEY and CDR2 is SMNVEV in the germline V gene (reference sequence). The CDR3 sequence: CASRNPDRLNTEAFF. In DNA form, the CDR3 reads TGTGCCAGCAGAAATCCGGACAGGCTGAACACTGAAGCTTTCTTT.

This chain joins TRBV20-1 and TRBJ2-5; D remains unclear. With 3 bases removed from V and 3 bases from J, the gap between germline ends came to 11 bases. The CDR3 has 13 amino acids. Per germline, CDR1 DFQATT and CDR2 SNEGSKA (reference sequence). The CDR3, as DNA: TGCAGTGCTAGTTATCACTCCAAAGAGACCCAGTACTTC. Protein: CSASYHSKETQYF.

This clone was counted between two and nine times. This chain joins TRBV6-6 and TRBJ2-7; 14 positions agree with TRBD2. The V and J ends lost 6 bases and 4 bases, in that order; junction bases with no gene match: 8. CDR3 size: 16 residues. The germline gives CDR1 MNHNY, CDR2 SVGAGI (reference sequence). The chain's CDR3 is CASRPATSGGGYEQYF. CDR3 DNA sequence: TGTGCCAGCAGGCCCGCGACTAGCGGGGGGGGATACGAGCAGTACTTC.

V gene TRBV5-1 combines with J gene TRBJ1-2; 8 bases align to TRBD1. CDR1 SGHRS and CDR2 YFSETQ come from the germline V gene. V dropped 4 bases and J dropped 0; count of bases not matched to a gene: 5. This CDR3 is built from 15 residues. For the CDR3, the DNA is TGCGCCAGCAGCCCGGACAGGGCCGCTAACTATGGCTACACCTTC. This sequence encodes CASSPDRAANYGYTF.

The chain is built from TRBV19 and TRBJ2-2, with D unresolved. The V gene's germline CDR1 is LNHDA and CDR2 SQIVND (reference sequence). Between the trimmed V and J ends, which lost 2 bases and 0 bases, there was a span of 7 bases. The CDR3 spans 15 residues. CDR3 residues: CASSIRLSNTGELFF. CDR3 DNA: TGTGCCAGTAGTATAAGACTCTCGAACACCGGGGAGCTGTTTTTT.